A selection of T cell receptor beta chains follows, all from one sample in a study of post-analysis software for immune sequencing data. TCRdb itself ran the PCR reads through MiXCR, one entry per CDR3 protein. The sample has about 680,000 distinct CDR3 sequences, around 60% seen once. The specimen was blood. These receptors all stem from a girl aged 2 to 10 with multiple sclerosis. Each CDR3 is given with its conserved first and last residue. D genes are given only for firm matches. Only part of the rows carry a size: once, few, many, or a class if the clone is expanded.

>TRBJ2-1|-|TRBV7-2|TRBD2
CASSYRASGKQFF
TGTGCCAGCAGCTATAGGGCCAGCGGGAAGCAGTTCTTC
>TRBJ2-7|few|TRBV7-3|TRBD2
CASSPSFGTGGEQYF
TGTGCCAGCAGCCCCTCGTTCGGGACGGGGGGTGAGCAGTACTTC
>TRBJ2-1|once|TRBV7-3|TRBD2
CASSSTSGRHHEQFF
TGTGCCAGCAGCTCGACTAGCGGGAGACACCATGAGCAGTTCTTC
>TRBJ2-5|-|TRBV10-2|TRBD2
CASSAGAGTTQETQYF
TGCGCCAGCAGTGCTGGAGCCGGGACTACTCAAGAGACCCAGTACTTC
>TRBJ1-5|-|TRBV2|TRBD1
CASSEFGTGNSNQPQHF
TGTGCCAGCAGTGAATTTGGGACAGGGAATAGCAATCAGCCCCAGCATTTT
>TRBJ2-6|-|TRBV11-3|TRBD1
CASSTRTDREVWGSNVLTF
TGTGCCAGCAGCACAAGGACGGACAGGGAAGTATGGGGGTCCAACGTCCTGACTTTC
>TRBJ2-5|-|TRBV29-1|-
CSVGLWAGQETQYF
TGCAGCGTTGGTCTTTGGGCGGGACAAGAGACCCAGTACTTC
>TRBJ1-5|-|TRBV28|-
CASKRGGNQPQHF
TGTGCCAGCAAGAGGGGGGGGAATCAGCCCCAGCATTTT
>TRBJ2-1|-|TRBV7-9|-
CASSLTLGTPEGNEQFF
TGTGCCAGCAGCTTAACCCTCGGGACCCCAGAGGGCAATGAGCAGTTCTTC
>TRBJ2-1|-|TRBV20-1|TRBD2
CSATGTTVLGEQFF
TGCAGTGCTACCGGGACTACCGTATTGGGTGAGCAGTTCTTC
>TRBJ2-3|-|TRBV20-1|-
CSASKIVGSDTQYF
TGCAGTGCCTCAAAGATAGTGGGCTCAGATACGCAGTATTTT
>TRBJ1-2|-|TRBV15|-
CATSSSVRTAGYTF
TGTGCCACCAGCAGCAGCGTGAGGACAGCCGGCTACACCTTC
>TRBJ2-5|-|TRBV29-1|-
CSVEGNNQETQYF
TGCAGCGTTGAGGGGAACAACCAAGAGACCCAGTACTTC
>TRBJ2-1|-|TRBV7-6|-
CAAQGSQPYNEQFF
TGTGCCGCCCAAGGCAGCCAACCCTACAATGAGCAGTTCTTC
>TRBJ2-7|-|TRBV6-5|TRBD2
CASSYSMAGGTSYEQYF
TGTGCCAGCAGTTACTCGATGGCGGGAGGTACCTCCTACGAGCAGTACTTC
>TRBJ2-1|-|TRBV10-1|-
CASSDTGSSYEQFF
TGCGCCAGCAGTGACACAGGGAGCTCCTACGAGCAGTTCTTC
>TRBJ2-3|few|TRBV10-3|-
CAIRSRSDTQYF
TGTGCCATCAGAAGTCGCTCAGATACGCAGTATTTT
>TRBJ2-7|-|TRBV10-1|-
CASSESMGGEQYF
TGCGCCAGCAGTGAGTCGATGGGGGGCGAGCAGTACTTC
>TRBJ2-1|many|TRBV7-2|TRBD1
CASSLVEGASQFF
TGTGCCAGCAGCTTAGTCGAGGGGGCCTCGCAGTTCTTC
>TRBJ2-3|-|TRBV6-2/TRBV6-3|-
CASSYEDRGTDTQYF
TGTGCCAGCAGTTACGAGGACAGAGGCACAGATACGCAGTATTTT
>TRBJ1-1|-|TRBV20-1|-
CSATRGPNTEAFF
TGCAGTGCGACCCGGGGCCCGAACACTGAAGCTTTCTTT
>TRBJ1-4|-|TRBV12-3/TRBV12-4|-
CASTTGYEKLFF
TGTGCCAGCACTACAGGGTATGAAAAACTGTTTTTT
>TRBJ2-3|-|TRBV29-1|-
CSVGDTDTQYF
TGCAGCGTTGGGGACACAGATACGCAGTATTTT
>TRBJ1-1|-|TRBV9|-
CASSLTPDNTEAFF
TGTGCCAGCAGCCTCACGCCGGACAACACTGAAGCTTTCTTT
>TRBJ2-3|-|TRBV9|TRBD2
CASSGAGGAADTQYF
TGTGCCAGCAGCGGAGCGGGAGGTGCGGCAGATACGCAGTATTTT
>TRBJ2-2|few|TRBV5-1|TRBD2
CASSSGLAGYTGELFF
TGCGCCAGCAGCTCGGGACTAGCGGGTTACACCGGGGAGCTGTTTTTT
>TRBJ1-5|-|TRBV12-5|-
CASGLTSLNQPQHF
TGTGCTAGTGGTCTTACGAGTCTCAATCAGCCCCAGCATTTT
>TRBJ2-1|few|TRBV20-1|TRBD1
CSARGTGTGDSNEQFF
TGCAGTGCTAGAGGGACCGGGACAGGGGATTCAAATGAGCAGTTCTTC
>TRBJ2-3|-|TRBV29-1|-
CSAISGTASTDTQYF
TGCAGCGCTATCTCGGGGACGGCCTCCACAGATACGCAGTATTTT
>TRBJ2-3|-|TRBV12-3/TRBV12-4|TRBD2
CASSGSGRSADTQYF
TGTGCCAGCAGTGGTAGCGGGAGAAGCGCAGATACGCAGTATTTT
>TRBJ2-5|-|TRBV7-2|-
CASSLSGAIQETQYF
TGTGCCAGCAGCCTTAGCGGAGCCATCCAAGAGACCCAGTACTTC
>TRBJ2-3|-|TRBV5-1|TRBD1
CASSLDTPGQSTDTQYF
TGCGCCAGCAGCTTGGACACACCGGGACAGAGCACAGATACGCAGTATTTT
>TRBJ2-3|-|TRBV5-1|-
CASSLVAGTDTQYF
TGCGCCAGCAGCTTGGTAGCTGGCACAGATACGCAGTATTTT